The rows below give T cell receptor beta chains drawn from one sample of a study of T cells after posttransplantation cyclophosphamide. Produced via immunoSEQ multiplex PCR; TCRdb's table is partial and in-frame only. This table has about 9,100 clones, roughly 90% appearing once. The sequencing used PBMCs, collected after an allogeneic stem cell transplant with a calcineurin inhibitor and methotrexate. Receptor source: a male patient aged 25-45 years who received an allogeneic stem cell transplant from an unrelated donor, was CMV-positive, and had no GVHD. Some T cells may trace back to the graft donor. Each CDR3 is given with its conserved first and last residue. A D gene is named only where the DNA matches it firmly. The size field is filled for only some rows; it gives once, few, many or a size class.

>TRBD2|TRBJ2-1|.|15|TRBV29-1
CSVEGLAGGWDEQFF
TGCAGCGTTGAGGGACTAGCGGGAGGCTGGGATGAGCAGTTCTTC
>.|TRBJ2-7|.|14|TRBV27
CASSLNRLPYEQYF
TGTGCCAGCAGTTTAAACAGGCTCCCCTACGAGCAGTACTTC
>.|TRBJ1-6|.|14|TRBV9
CASSVGGSYSPLHF
TGTGCCAGCAGCGTGGGGGGATCGTATTCACCCCTCCACTTT
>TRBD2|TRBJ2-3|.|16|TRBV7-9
CASSSLAEGGADTQYF
TGTGCCAGCAGCTCGCTAGCGGAGGGCGGGGCAGATACGCAGTATTTT
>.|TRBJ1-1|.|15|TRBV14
CASSQDGRGNTEAFF
TGTGCCAGCAGCCAAGACGGCAGGGGAAACACTGAAGCTTTCTTT
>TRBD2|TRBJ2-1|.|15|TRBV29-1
CSVELLAGGLNEQFF
TGCAGCGTTGAGCTCCTAGCGGGAGGGCTCAATGAGCAGTTCTTC
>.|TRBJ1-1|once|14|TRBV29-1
CSAINRERGTEAFF
TGCAGCGCGATAAACAGGGAGAGAGGCACTGAAGCTTTCTTT
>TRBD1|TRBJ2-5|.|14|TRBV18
CASSLSRGQETQYF
TGTGCCAGCTCACTTTCTAGGGGGCAGGAGACCCAGTACTTC
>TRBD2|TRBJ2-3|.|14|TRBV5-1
CASSSGGPRDTQYF
TGCGCCAGCAGCTCGGGAGGGCCACGAGATACGCAGTATTTT
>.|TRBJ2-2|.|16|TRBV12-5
CASGRVEGGVTGELFF
TGTGCTAGTGGGAGGGTAGAAGGAGGAGTAACCGGGGAGCTGTTTTTT
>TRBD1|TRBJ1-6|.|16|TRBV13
CASSLKTTGYNSPLHF
TGTGCCAGCAGCTTAAAGACGACAGGGTATAATTCACCCCTCCACTTT
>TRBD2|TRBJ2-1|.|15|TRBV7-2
CASSLGGTSVHEQFF
TGTGCCAGCAGCTTGGGTGGGACTAGCGTTCATGAGCAGTTCTTC
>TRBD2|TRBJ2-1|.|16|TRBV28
CASSLILAGVEGEQFF
TGTGCCAGCAGTTTAATCCTAGCGGGAGTTGAGGGTGAGCAGTTCTTC
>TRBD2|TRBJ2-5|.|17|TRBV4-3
CASSQDRSGGSVGTQYF
TGCGCCAGCAGCCAAGATAGGTCGGGAGGCTCTGTTGGGACCCAGTACTTC
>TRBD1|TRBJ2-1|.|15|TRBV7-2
CASSSGQGIYNEQFF
TGTGCCAGCAGCTCGGGACAGGGTATCTACAATGAGCAGTTCTTC
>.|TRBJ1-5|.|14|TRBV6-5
CASSYSSYNQPQHF
TGTGCCAGCAGTTACTCCTCTTATAATCAGCCCCAGCATTTT
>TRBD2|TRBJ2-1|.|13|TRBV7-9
CASRLAGVGEQFF
TGTGCCAGCAGACTAGCGGGAGTGGGGGAGCAGTTCTTC
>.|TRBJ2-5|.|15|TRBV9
CASSVASGEKETQYF
TGTGCCAGCAGCGTAGCGTCGGGGGAAAAAGAGACCCAGTACTTC
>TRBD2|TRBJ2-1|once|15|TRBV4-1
CASSQDSGTYNEQFF
TGCGCCAGCAGCCAAGATAGCGGGACCTACAATGAGCAGTTCTTC
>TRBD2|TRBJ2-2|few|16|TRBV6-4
CASSRLATIASGELFF
TGTGCCAGCAGCCGACTAGCGACGATTGCTTCCGGGGAGCTGTTTTTT
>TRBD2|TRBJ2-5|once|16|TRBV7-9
CAALPGLAGAGETQYF
TGTGCCGCACTACCGGGACTAGCGGGAGCGGGGGAGACCCAGTACTTC
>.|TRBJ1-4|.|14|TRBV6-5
CASSYLTTNEKLFF
TGTGCCAGCAGTTACCTTACAACTAATGAAAAACTGTTTTTT
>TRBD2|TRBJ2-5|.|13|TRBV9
CASSAPGRETQYF
TGTGCCAGCAGCGCGCCCGGGAGGGAGACCCAGTACTTC
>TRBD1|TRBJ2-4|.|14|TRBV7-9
CASSLDRASNIQYF
TGTGCCAGCAGCTTGGACAGGGCCTCCAACATTCAGTACTTC
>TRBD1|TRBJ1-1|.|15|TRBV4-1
CASSHGDRMNTEAFF
TGCGCCAGCAGCCACGGGGACAGGATGAACACTGAAGCTTTCTTT
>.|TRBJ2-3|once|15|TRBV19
CASKWASSRTDTQYF
TGTGCCAGTAAATGGGCTAGCAGCCGCACAGATACGCAGTATTTT
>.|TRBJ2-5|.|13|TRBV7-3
CASSQGLTETQYF
TGTGCCAGCAGCCAGGGACTTACGGAGACCCAGTACTTC
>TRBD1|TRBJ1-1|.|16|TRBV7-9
CASSFPRGLVNTEAFF
TGTGCCAGCAGCTTCCCCAGGGGGCTAGTGAACACTGAAGCTTTCTTT
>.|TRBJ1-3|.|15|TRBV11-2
CASSPDGGAGNTIYF
TGTGCCAGCAGCCCAGATGGGGGGGCTGGAAACACCATATATTTT
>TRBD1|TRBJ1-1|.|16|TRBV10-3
CASSYNPGGPYTEAFF
TGTGCCAGCAGTTATAACCCAGGGGGCCCCTACACTGAAGCTTTCTTT
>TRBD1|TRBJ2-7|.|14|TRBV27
CASTRTGSPYEQYF
TGTGCCAGCACCAGGACAGGGTCACCCTACGAGCAGTACTTC
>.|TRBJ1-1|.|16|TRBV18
CASSFDLQGGLTEAFF
TGTGCCAGCTCATTCGACTTGCAGGGTGGGTTGACTGAAGCTTTCTTT
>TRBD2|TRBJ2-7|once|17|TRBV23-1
CASSLPGLAGVSAEQYF
TGCGCCAGCAGTCTTCCGGGACTAGCGGGAGTATCTGCCGAGCAGTACTTC
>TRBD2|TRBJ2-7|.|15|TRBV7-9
CASSQLAGPTYEQYF
TGTGCCAGCAGCCAACTAGCGGGGCCTACCTACGAGCAGTACTTC
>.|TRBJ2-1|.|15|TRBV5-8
CASSLAGGAGHEQFF
TGTGCCAGCAGCTTGGCCGGGGGAGCGGGTCATGAGCAGTTCTTC
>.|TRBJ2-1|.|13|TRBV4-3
CASSQDYLNEQFF
TGCGCCAGCAGCCAAGATTATCTGAATGAGCAGTTCTTC
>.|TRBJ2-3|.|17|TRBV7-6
CASSLAVRGLSTDTQYF
TGTGCCAGCAGCTTAGCGGTCCGAGGGCTTAGCACAGATACGCAGTATTTT
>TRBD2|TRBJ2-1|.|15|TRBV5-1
CASSSRTSGTNEQFF
TGCGCCAGCAGCTCCAGGACTAGCGGGACGAATGAGCAGTTCTTC
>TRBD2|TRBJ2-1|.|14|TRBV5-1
CASSKTSGSYEQFF
TGCGCCAGCAGCAAAACTAGCGGGAGTTATGAGCAGTTCTTC
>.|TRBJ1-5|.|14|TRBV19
CASSYRDSNQPQHF
TGTGCCAGTAGCTACAGGGATAGCAATCAGCCCCAGCATTTT
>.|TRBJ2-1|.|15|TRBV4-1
CASSQAAGKAIRRFF
TGCGCCAGCAGCCAAGCAGCAGGGAAGGCAATCCGGCGGTTCTTC
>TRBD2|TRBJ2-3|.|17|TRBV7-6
CASSLTLAGEVADTQYF
TGTGCCAGCAGCCTGACCCTAGCGGGAGAAGTGGCAGATACGCAGTATTTT
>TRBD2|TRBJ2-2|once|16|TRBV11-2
CASSPLAGDKYGELFF
TGTGCCAGCAGCCCCCTAGCGGGAGATAAGTATGGGGAGCTGTTTTTT
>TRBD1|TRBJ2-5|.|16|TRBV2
CASSTTPGQAQETQYF
TGTGCCAGCAGTACTACACCGGGACAGGCCCAAGAGACCCAGTACTTC
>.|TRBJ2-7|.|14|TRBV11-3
CASSEGTGTYEQYF
TGTGCCAGCAGCGAAGGCACAGGCACCTACGAGCAGTACTTC
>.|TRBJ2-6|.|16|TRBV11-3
CASSLGTGLGANVLTF
TGTGCCAGCAGCTTAGGAACAGGGCTCGGGGCCAACGTCCTGACTTTC
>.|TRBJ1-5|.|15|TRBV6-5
CASSWTAYSNQPQHF
TGTGCCAGCAGTTGGACTGCTTATAGCAATCAGCCCCAGCATTTT
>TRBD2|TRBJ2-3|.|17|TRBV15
CATSRGTSGRAGDTQYF
TGTGCCACCAGCAGAGGGACTAGCGGGAGGGCCGGTGATACGCAGTATTTT
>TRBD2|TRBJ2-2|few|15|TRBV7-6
CASSLAAVNTGELFF
TGTGCCAGCAGCCTAGCGGCAGTCAACACCGGGGAGCTGTTTTTT
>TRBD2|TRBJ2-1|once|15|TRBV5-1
CASMVASGTYNEQFF
TGCGCCAGCATGGTGGCTAGCGGGACCTATAATGAGCAGTTCTTC
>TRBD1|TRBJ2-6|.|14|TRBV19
CASRTGGTFNVLTF
TGTGCCAGTAGGACAGGGGGCACCTTTAACGTCCTGACTTTC
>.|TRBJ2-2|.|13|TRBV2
CASMMSGGGELFF
TGTGCCAGCATGATGAGCGGCGGGGGGGAGCTGTTTTTT
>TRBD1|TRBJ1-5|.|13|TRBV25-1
CASSAGTATGQHF
TGTGCCAGCAGTGCCGGGACAGCTACTGGGCAGCATTTT
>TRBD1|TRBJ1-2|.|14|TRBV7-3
CASSLTGGTYGYTF
TGTGCCAGCAGCTTAACAGGGGGCACCTATGGCTACACCTTC
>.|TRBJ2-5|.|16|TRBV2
CAGSVMPGLFQETQYF
TGTGCCGGCAGTGTCATGCCGGGACTTTTTCAAGAGACCCAGTACTTC
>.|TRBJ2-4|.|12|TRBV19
CASTQSEDIQYF
TGTGCCAGTACACAGTCGGAGGACATTCAGTACTTC
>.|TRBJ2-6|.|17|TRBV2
CASSDWGRGTGANVLTF
TGTGCCAGCAGTGATTGGGGCAGGGGTACTGGGGCCAACGTCCTGACTTTC
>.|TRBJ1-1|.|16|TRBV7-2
CASSPRPQGSGTEAFF
TGTGCCAGCAGCCCTCGACCCCAGGGGTCGGGAACTGAAGCTTTCTTT
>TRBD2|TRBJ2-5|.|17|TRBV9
CASSLGGSGRGLETQYF
TGTGCCAGCAGCCTGGGGGGTAGCGGGAGGGGGCTAGAGACCCAGTACTTC